Listed below are T cell receptor beta chains from one sample, sequenced in a study of OX40 agonist ivuxolimab in advanced cancers. Libraries were prepared by immunoSEQ multiplex PCR; TCRdb keeps only in-frame clonotypes and omits some of them. The table shows some 70,000 clones, with around 88% occurring only once. Sequenced here: CD4+ or CD8+ T cells sorted from blood, sampled in a trial of the OX40 agonist ivuxolimab. These receptor sequences come from an adult with an advanced solid tumor such as melanoma, head and neck, liver or kidney cancer. Each CDR3 is given with its conserved first and last residue. Each record gives: D gene, clone size, J gene, V gene, CDR3 DNA, CDR3 protein. A D gene is named only where the DNA matches it firmly. Size tells how often a clone was seen (once, few, many) or the class of an expanded clone, and some rows leave it out.

. | . | TRBJ1-3 | TRBV7-2 | TGTGCCAGCAGCTTGGTCCGGCCTGGAAACACCATATATTTT | CASSLVRPGNTIYF
TRBD2 | once | TRBJ2-7 | TRBV7-2 | TGTGCCAGCAGCCGTTTAGCGGGGGGCAACTACGAGCAGTACTTC | CASSRLAGGNYEQYF
TRBD1 | . | TRBJ1-4 | TRBV7-2 | TGTGCCAGCACCTTGATTGGGACAGGGGGTGAAAAACTGTTTTTT | CASTLIGTGGEKLFF
TRBD2 | . | TRBJ2-1 | TRBV9 | TGTGCCAGCAGCGTAAGTGTTAGCGGGGGGGCTCGAGTGAATGAGCAGTTCTTC | CASSVSVSGGARVNEQFF
. | once | TRBJ1-2 | TRBV4-1 | TGCGCCAGCAGCCAAGAGGCGTTCGGGGGCTACACCTTC | CASSQEAFGGYTF
. | . | TRBJ2-2 | TRBV4-2 | TGTGCCAGCAGCCAATCGCAGTCGGGATACAGCGGGGAGCTGTTTTTT | CASSQSQSGYSGELFF
. | . | TRBJ2-7 | TRBV29-1 | TGCAGCGTTGGTTTTTTCCCGTACGAGCAGTACTTC | CSVGFFPYEQYF
TRBD1 | . | TRBJ2-1 | TRBV7-3 | TGTGCCAGCAGCTTAGACAGGGGAAATGAGCAGTTCTTC | CASSLDRGNEQFF
. | . | TRBJ2-2 | TRBV6-1 | TGTGCCAGCATCTCGTTGGCCGGGGAGCTGTTTTTT | CASISLAGELFF
. | . | TRBJ2-7 | TRBV4-1 | TGCGCCAGCAGCCAAGTCGGCTTCGACAGATCCTACGAGCAGTACTTC | CASSQVGFDRSYEQYF
. | . | TRBJ2-5 | TRBV30 | TGTGCCTGGGGGACGGACTTAATCGGGACCCAGTACTTC | CAWGTDLIGTQYF
. | . | TRBJ2-6 | TRBV10-3 | TGTGCCATCAGTGAGTCAATAGGAAGGTCTGGGGCCAACGTCCTGACTTTC | CAISESIGRSGANVLTF
. | . | TRBJ2-1 | TRBV11-2 | TGTGCCAGCAGCCCAGTAGGGGGGATAGCGAATGAGCAGTTCTTC | CASSPVGGIANEQFF
TRBD1 | . | TRBJ2-7 | TRBV2 | TGTGCCAGCAAGAGACAGGGTAGCGACGAGCAGTACTTC | CASKRQGSDEQYF
. | . | TRBJ1-2 | TRBV6-5 | TGTGCCAGCAGTCAAGACAGGTCCTATGGCTACACCTTC | CASSQDRSYGYTF
TRBD2 | . | TRBJ2-7 | TRBV19 | TGTGCCAGTAGTAAGCCGGGACTAGCGGGAGGCCAGATCTACGAGCAGTACTTC | CASSKPGLAGGQIYEQYF
. | . | TRBJ1-5 | TRBV12-2 | TGTGCAAGTCGCTTAGTCCAGGGGAGGGGGCCTTATAGCAATCAGCCCCAGCATTTT | CASRLVQGRGPYSNQPQHF
TRBD1 | . | TRBJ2-6 | TRBV2 | TGTGCCAGCAGTGAACAGGGGGCCTTTTCTGGGGCCAACGTCCTGACTTTC | CASSEQGAFSGANVLTF